The 6 T cell receptor beta chains given below trace back to one sample, sequenced in a study of cytomegalovirus exposure and HLA in healthy donors. The PCR had 60 Vbeta and 13 Jbeta primers. Clones were sequenced by immunoSEQ multiplex PCR, and TCRdb holds only the in-frame ones, with some missing. The sample has about 140,000 clones, more than 70% seen once; the top ten hold over 3%. The sequencing input was PBMCs. These receptors were taken from a man aged 40-49 years in good health and CMV-seronegative.

This chain joins TRBV7-7 and TRBJ2-5; TRBD2 matches at 16 bases. Losses at the gene ends were 2 bases for V and 5 bases for J; bases not matched to a gene: 14. This CDR3 contains 20 residues. In germline, CDR1 is SSHAT, CDR2 FNYEAQ (reference sequence). CDR3 amino acids: CASSLLPGTSGGAFRETQYF. CDR3 nucleotides: TGTGCCAGCAGCTTATTGCCCGGGACTAGCGGGGGGGCATTTCGGGAGACCCAGTACTTC. The full variable domain, rest sourced from reference TRBV7-7 and TRBJ2-5, is GAGVSQSPRYKVTKRGQDVTLRCDPISSHATLYWYQQALGQGPEFLTYFNYEAQPDKSGLPSDRFSAERPEGSISTLTIQRTEQRDSAMYRCASSLLPGTSGGAFRETQYFGPGTRLLVL.

The V gene is TRBV19, the J gene TRBJ2-7; 8 positions match TRBD2. V shed 4 bases, J shed 0 bases, and the junction held 5 bases outside the gene matches. This CDR3 contains 15 residues. Germline CDR1 is LNHDA and CDR2 is SQIVND (reference sequence). CDR3 protein: CASSTTGGSSYEQYF. CDR3 nucleotides: TGTGCCAGTAGTACCACGGGGGGGAGCTCCTACGAGCAGTACTTC.

The rearrangement links TRBV2 to TRBJ1-1, with D hard to call. In germline, CDR1 is SNHLY, CDR2 FYNNEI. V was clipped by 4 bases and J by 0 bases, with 6 bases between them. The CDR3 contains 13 residues. The CDR3 bases are TGTGCCAGCAGTGCACAGTTGAACACTGAAGCTTTCTTT. This translates into CASSAQLNTEAFF.

V gene TRBV28 combines with J gene TRBJ1-5, with unresolved D. Trimming removed 1 base from V and 2 bases from J, with 9 bases in between. The CDR3 consists of 15 residues. Germline V CDR1 and CDR2: MDHEN, SYDVKM. CDR3 region: CASSLSGQGNQPQHF. The CDR3 nucleotides read TGTGCCAGCAGTTTATCCGGTCAGGGCAATCAGCCCCAGCATTTT.

The table lists this clone with a few counts. DNA for the CDR3: TGTGCCAGCAGTTTATCGAGGGGAGGTGGCTACACCTTC. Protein sequence: CASSLSRGGGYTF. This rearrangement joins TRBV27 to TRBJ1-2; weak D call: TRBD1 (5 bases). In germline, CDR1 is MNHEY, CDR2 SMNVEV (reference sequence). This CDR3 has 13 residues. Trimming took off 0 bases at V and 7 bases at J, with 9 bases between the two ends.

The chain has TRBV29-1 and TRBJ2-7, with a possible D match to TRBD2 (5 bases). The V gene's germline CDR1 is SQVTM and CDR2 ANQGSEA. V shed 3 bases and J shed 3 bases, with 18 bases lying between them. The CDR3 totals 15 residues. The CDR3, as DNA: TGCAGCGTTGACGCCCGAACCGGGAACTTCTACGAGCAGTACTTC. Protein sequence: CSVDARTGNFYEQYF.